Listed below are T cell receptor beta chains from one sample, sequenced in a study of beta chain features in type 1 diabetes. Using immunoSEQ multiplex PCR, the repertoire was profiled, and TCRdb retains in-frame clones only, with some absent. The table records 250,000 to 350,000 clones, 12% to 15% of them present only once. Sequenced input: central memory CD4+ T cells from blood. These receptors were obtained from a man between 25 and 39 years old in good health. Both conserved end residues are part of each CDR3.

v_gene	j_gene	CDR3aa
TRBV5-4	TRBJ2-6	CASSQDGGPGANVLTF
TRBV9	TRBJ2-7	CASSVGTSLEQYF
TRBV6-5	TRBJ2-7	CASSYRLAGGSYEQYF
TRBV11-3	TRBJ1-1	CASSQMASMNTEAFF
TRBV11-3	TRBJ2-2	CASSSGGNTGELFF
TRBV18	TRBJ2-1	CASSPPGQGALNEQFF
TRBV6-1	TRBJ1-6	CASSETRPPIHF
TRBV30	TRBJ1-2	CAWSQGTNYGYTF
TRBV2	TRBJ1-2	CASSGDQGLGYTF
TRBV2	TRBJ1-5	CASSSGLWQPQHF
TRBV7-9	TRBJ1-2	CASSHGTENYGYTF
TRBV11-3	TRBJ2-2	CASSLFRSTGELFF
TRBV9	TRBJ2-1	CASSVSSAYNEQFF
TRBV11-1	TRBJ2-5	CASKRSGQETQYF
TRBV14	TRBJ2-2	CASSQVLGGTGELFF
TRBV2	TRBJ2-1	CASKLGGAHNEQFF
TRBV28	TRBJ1-1	CASSLLGNAEAFF
TRBV10-3	TRBJ1-1	CAISGTGTGVVTEAFF
TRBV19	TRBJ1-1	CASSGATNTEAFF
TRBV30	TRBJ1-5	CAWSQGRNQPQHF
TRBV7-9	TRBJ2-1	CASSLSRERNEQFF
TRBV5-1	TRBJ1-2	CASSLEGSYGYTF
TRBV7-2	TRBJ2-1	CASSSGLAGYNEQFF
TRBV6-5	TRBJ1-3	CASSEAEGNTIYF
TRBV14	TRBJ2-1	CASSQNGWGSGREEDEQFF
TRBV6-1	TRBJ2-1	CASSVRDRDEAEQFF
TRBV5-1	TRBJ2-2	CASSLVASGGELFF
TRBV7-9	TRBJ2-5	CASSRTAPETQYF
TRBV7-8	TRBJ1-2	CASSLLAQGYGYTF
TRBV10-3	TRBJ2-1	CAIAGDYNEQFF
TRBV10-3	TRBJ2-1	CAIRGQGARDSYNEQFF
TRBV29-1	TRBJ1-3	CSVGGADRNTIYF
TRBV2	TRBJ2-6	CASSGAGANVLTF
TRBV11-1	NA	CASSLSGGETQYF
TRBV6-5	TRBJ1-6	CASTPGRAFNSPLHF
TRBV2	TRBJ2-3	CATKERGGTDTQYF
TRBV9	TRBJ2-2	CASSLATGELFF